This T cell receptor beta chain is drawn from a study of blood T cell repertoires in COVID-19. With V trimmed by 8 bases and J by 4 bases, 10 bases remained unmatched. The CDR3 runs 15 residues. Germline CDR1 LNHDA, CDR2 SQIVND (reference sequence). Sequenced by immunoSEQ multiplex PCR; TCRdb stores in-frame clones only, minus some. The sample includes roughly 200,000 clones, roughly 86% seen only once; the top ten take about 8.6%. The rearrangement links TRBV19 to TRBJ1-5; TRBD1 matches at 8 bases. Material for sequencing was PBMCs or T cells enriched from blood (not recorded which). The TCR comes from a woman aged 25 to 39 who had recovered from COVID-19. CDR3 nucleotides: TGTGCCAGTTTGGGACAGGTGGGAGGAAATCAGCCCCAGCATTTT. Protein product: CASLGQVGGNQPQHF.